These T cell receptor beta chains were read from a single sample in a study of shared clonotypes between healthy human individuals. The protocol was immunoSEQ multiplex PCR, while the TCRdb copy is restricted to in-frame clones and leaves out a portion. The sample records roughly 1,100,000 clones, about 77% being singletons. The sample taken for sequencing was memory CD4+ T cells sorted from blood. The receptors shown here come from a man between 18 and 29 years old in good health. Each CDR3 is given with its conserved first and last residue. D genes are given only for firm matches. Clone size is given for some rows only: seen once, a few or many times, or a class if the clone is expanded.

TRBJ2-6 TRBV10-3 NA TRBD1 CAISGGATGGDVLTF TGTGCCATCAGTGGAGGGGCGACAGGGGGCGACGTCCTGACTTTC
TRBJ1-1 TRBV5-5 NA NA CASSLVGYTEAFF TGTGCCAGCAGCTTGGTCGGGTACACTGAAGCTTTCTTT
TRBJ2-4 TRBV10-3 NA NA CAISEGVGRYF TGTGCCATCAGTGAGGGTGTCGGGAGGTACTTC
TRBJ1-5 TRBV6-1 NA TRBD1 CASIRTGEGQPQHF TGTGCCAGCATCAGGACAGGGGAGGGTCAGCCCCAGCATTTT
TRBJ2-7 TRBV4-3 NA TRBD2 CASSQETSGRHSGEQYF TGCGCCAGCAGCCAAGAAACGAGCGGGAGGCATTCGGGGGAGCAGTACTTC
TRBJ2-7 TRBV20-1 few NA CSSNGHEQYF TGCAGTAGTAACGGGCACGAGCAGTACTTC
TRBJ1-1 TRBV5-1 NA NA CASSLGGREDTEAFF TGCGCCAGCAGCTTGGGGGGCAGGGAGGACACTGAAGCTTTCTTT
TRBJ2-3 TRBV2 NA TRBD2 CASRIAGSYTDTQYF TGTGCCAGCAGGATAGCGGGATCCTACACAGATACGCAGTATTTT
TRBJ1-6 TRBV28 NA NA CASSVSDFRKSGSPLHF TGTGCCAGCAGCGTATCTGACTTCCGGAAGAGTGGTTCACCCCTCCACTTT
TRBJ2-2 TRBV11-3 NA TRBD2 CASSSLAGGTGELFF TGTGCCAGCAGCTCACTAGCGGGAGGGACCGGGGAGCTGTTTTTT
TRBJ1-1 TRBV30 few NA CAWGFNEWGTEAFF TGTGCCTGGGGATTCAACGAGTGGGGAACTGAAGCTTTCTTT
TRBJ1-2 TRBV6-1 NA NA CASRGLGFDYTF TGTGCCAGCAGGGGCTTGGGCTTTGACTACACCTTC
TRBJ1-6 TRBV9 NA TRBD1 CASSKEPGGYNSPLHF TGTGCCAGCAGCAAGGAACCAGGGGGCTATAATTCACCCCTCCACTTT
TRBJ1-2 TRBV18 NA NA CASSSSYGYTF TGTGCCAGCTCATCTAGCTATGGCTACACCTTC
TRBJ1-5 TRBV7-9 NA TRBD1 CASSSSGQVNQPQHF TGTGCCAGCAGCTCTTCGGGACAGGTCAATCAGCCCCAGCATTTT
TRBJ2-3 TRBV5-1 NA TRBD1 CASSSGTASTDTQYF TGCGCCAGCAGCTCCGGGACAGCGAGCACAGATACGCAGTATTTT
TRBJ1-4 TRBV6-1 NA NA CASSEAMGEKLFF TGTGCCAGCAGTGAAGCGATGGGCGAAAAACTGTTTTTT
TRBJ2-7 TRBV5-1 NA NA CASSFSGPRGIYEQYF TGCGCCAGCAGCTTCTCGGGGCCTCGGGGTATCTACGAGCAGTACTTC
TRBJ2-1 TRBV2 NA NA CARSVGNEQFF TGTGCCAGGTCGGTTGGTAATGAGCAGTTCTTC
TRBJ2-5 TRBV5-1 NA NA CASSLDTRGWETQYF TGCGCCAGCAGCTTGGATACGCGGGGTTGGGAGACCCAGTACTTC
TRBJ2-7 TRBV2 NA NA CASSDRQTYEQYF TGTGCCAGCAGTGATAGGCAGACCTACGAGCAGTACTTC
TRBJ1-5 TRBV7-2 NA NA CASSLYRDGNQPQHF TGTGCCAGCAGCTTGTATAGGGACGGCAATCAGCCCCAGCATTTT
TRBJ2-1 TRBV4-3 NA TRBD2 CASSLRLAGGLKNNEQFF TGCGCCAGCAGCCTCAGGTTAGCGGGAGGCCTTAAGAACAATGAGCAGTTCTTC
TRBJ2-7 TRBV5-1 once TRBD1 CASSFLPGTGYEQYF TGCGCCAGCAGTTTTCTCCCCGGGACAGGCTACGAGCAGTACTTC
TRBJ2-7 TRBV4-1 NA NA CASSHPGESYEQYF TGCGCCAGCAGCCATCCGGGTGAGTCCTACGAGCAGTACTTC
TRBJ1-1 TRBV30 many NA CAWSLGGAVTEAFF TGTGCCTGGAGCCTCGGGGGGGCTGTCACTGAAGCTTTCTTT
TRBJ2-3 TRBV5-4 many NA CASSAPGFSTDTQYF TGTGCCAGCAGCGCTCCAGGGTTTAGCACAGATACGCAGTATTTT
TRBJ1-2 TRBV19 NA NA CASTLDPGYGYTF TGTGCCAGTACCCTGGACCCCGGTTATGGCTACACCTTC
TRBJ1-1 TRBV6-4 NA NA CASSVLDRGSDAFF TGTGCCAGCAGCGTTTTGGACAGAGGGTCAGACGCTTTCTTT
TRBJ2-3 TRBV10-3 NA NA CAISTVEPTDTQYF TGTGCCATCTCTACGGTAGAGCCCACAGATACGCAGTATTTT
TRBJ2-2 TRBV10-1 NA NA CASSVLQDTGELFF TGCGCCAGCAGTGTCCTTCAAGACACCGGGGAGCTGTTTTTT
TRBJ2-1 TRBV18 NA TRBD2 CASSRSGGGHNEQFF TGTGCCAGCTCACGTAGCGGGGGGGGCCACAATGAGCAGTTCTTC
TRBJ2-3 TRBV13 few TRBD2 CASSSAKRERRTDTQYF TGTGCCAGCAGCTCAGCAAAGCGGGAGAGGCGCACAGATACGCAGTATTTT
TRBJ1-2 TRBV2 few NA CASSRTAETDGYTF TGTGCCAGCAGCAGGACAGCCGAAACGGATGGCTACACCTTC
TRBJ1-4 TRBV5-1 NA NA CASSLVLGNNEKLFF TGCGCCAGCAGCTTGGTCTTGGGTAATAATGAAAAACTGTTTTTT
TRBJ2-3 TRBV6-1 NA TRBD2 CASSEVGGRAVTDTQYF TGTGCCAGCAGTGAAGTCGGCGGGAGGGCAGTCACAGATACGCAGTATTTT
TRBJ1-2 TRBV2 few TRBD1 CASSEIQGAYGYTF TGTGCCAGCAGTGAAATACAGGGGGCCTATGGCTACACCTTC
TRBJ2-2 TRBV4-1 NA NA CASSQVGAVTGELFF TGCGCCAGCAGCCAAGTTGGGGCGGTCACCGGGGAGCTGTTTTTT
TRBJ1-6 TRBV7-9 NA TRBD1 CASSKDRVNSPLHF TGTGCCAGCAGCAAGGACAGGGTCAATTCACCCCTCCACTTT
TRBJ2-7 TRBV5-1 NA TRBD2 CASRGVTSGDSYEQYF TGCGCCAGCAGAGGGGTAACTAGCGGGGACTCCTACGAGCAGTACTTC
TRBJ1-2 TRBV27 NA TRBD1 CASSPRTGADGYTF TGTGCCAGCAGTCCTCGAACAGGGGCGGATGGCTACACCTTC
TRBJ1-1 TRBV5-6 NA NA CASSLGIDNTEAFF TGTGCCAGCAGCTTGGGTATCGACAACACTGAAGCTTTCTTT
TRBJ2-1 TRBV11-3 once NA CASSLTSYNGEQFF TGTGCCAGCAGCTTAACCTCCTACAATGGAGAGCAGTTCTTC
TRBJ1-2 TRBV28 NA TRBD1 CASSSQGAGYGYTF TGTGCCAGCAGTTCACAGGGGGCAGGGTATGGCTACACCTTC
TRBJ2-6 TRBV18 NA TRBD1 CASSPAGTASGANVLTF TGTGCCAGCTCACCAGCCGGGACAGCCTCTGGGGCCAACGTCCTGACTTTC
TRBJ1-3 TRBV4-1 NA NA CASSQDGSRGSGNTIYF TGCGCCAGCAGCCAAGATGGTAGCAGGGGTTCTGGAAACACCATATATTTT
TRBJ2-2 TRBV29-1 NA NA CSASSGTIPGELFF TGCAGCGCCTCTTCCGGGACAATCCCCGGGGAGCTGTTTTTT
TRBJ1-5 TRBV13 NA NA CASRWGGGNQPQHF TGTGCCAGCAGGTGGGGAGGGGGCAATCAGCCCCAGCATTTT
TRBJ1-6 TRBV27 NA TRBD1 CASSRDRPHNSPLHF TGTGCCAGCAGTCGGGACAGGCCACATAATTCACCCCTCCACTTT
TRBJ2-1 TRBV19 NA TRBD2 CASSPPGLAESSYNEQFF TGTGCCAGTAGTCCCCCGGGACTAGCGGAGAGCTCCTACAATGAGCAGTTCTTC
TRBJ1-2 TRBV7-9 few TRBD1 CASSPRTGEGYGYTF TGTGCCAGCAGCCCGAGGACAGGGGAGGGCTATGGCTACACCTTC
TRBJ1-5 TRBV19 NA NA CASTPTDSSNQPQHF TGTGCCAGTACCCCGACAGACTCTAGCAATCAGCCCCAGCATTTT
TRBJ2-5 TRBV12-2 NA NA CASRWTSGQETQYF TGTGCAAGTCGCTGGACTAGCGGCCAAGAGACCCAGTACTTC
TRBJ1-6 TRBV5-8 NA NA CASSPGTGLYNSPLHF TGTGCCAGCAGCCCCGGGACCGGACTCTATAATTCACCCCTCCACTTT
TRBJ2-1 TRBV6-1 NA TRBD2 CATTGLAGVNEQFF TGTGCCACGACAGGACTAGCGGGGGTCAATGAGCAGTTCTTC
TRBJ1-6 TRBV28 many NA CASSSMGFSNSPLHF TGTGCCAGCAGTTCTATGGGTTTTTCGAATTCACCCCTCCACTTT
TRBJ2-7 TRBV11-2 NA NA CASSLASSRIGSYEQYF TGTGCCAGCAGCTTAGCGAGTAGTCGTATCGGCTCCTACGAGCAGTACTTC
TRBJ2-1 TRBV19 few NA CASSLRTVDEQFF TGTGCCAGTAGTTTACGGACTGTGGATGAGCAGTTCTTC